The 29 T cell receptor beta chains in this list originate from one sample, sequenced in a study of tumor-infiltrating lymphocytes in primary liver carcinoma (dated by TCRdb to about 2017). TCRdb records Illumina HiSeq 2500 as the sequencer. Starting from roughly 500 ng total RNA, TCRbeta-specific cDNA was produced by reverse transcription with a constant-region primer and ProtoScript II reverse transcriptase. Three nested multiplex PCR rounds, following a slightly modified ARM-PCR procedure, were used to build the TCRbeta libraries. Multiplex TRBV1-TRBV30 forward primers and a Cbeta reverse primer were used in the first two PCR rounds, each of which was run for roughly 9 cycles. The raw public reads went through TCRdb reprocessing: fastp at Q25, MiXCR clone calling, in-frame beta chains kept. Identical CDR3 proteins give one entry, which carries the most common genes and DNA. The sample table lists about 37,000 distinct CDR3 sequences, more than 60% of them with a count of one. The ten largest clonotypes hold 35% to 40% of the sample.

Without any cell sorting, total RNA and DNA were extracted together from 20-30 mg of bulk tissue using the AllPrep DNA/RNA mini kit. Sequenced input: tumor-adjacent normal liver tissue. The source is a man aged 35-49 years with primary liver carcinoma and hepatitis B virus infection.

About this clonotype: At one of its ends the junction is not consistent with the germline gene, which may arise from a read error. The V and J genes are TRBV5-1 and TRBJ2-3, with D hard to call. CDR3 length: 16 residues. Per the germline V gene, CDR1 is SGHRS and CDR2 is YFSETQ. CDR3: CGSNLAFGNVPDTQYF. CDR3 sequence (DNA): TGCGGCAGCAACTTGGCATTTGGGAACGTCCCAGATACGCAGTATTTT. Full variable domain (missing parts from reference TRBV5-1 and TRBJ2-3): KAGVTQTPRYLIKTRGQQVTLSCSPISGHRSVSWYQQTPGQGLQFLFEYFSETQRNKGNFPGRFSGRQFSNSRSEMNVSTLELGDSALYLCGSNLAFGNVPDTQYFGPGTRLTVL.

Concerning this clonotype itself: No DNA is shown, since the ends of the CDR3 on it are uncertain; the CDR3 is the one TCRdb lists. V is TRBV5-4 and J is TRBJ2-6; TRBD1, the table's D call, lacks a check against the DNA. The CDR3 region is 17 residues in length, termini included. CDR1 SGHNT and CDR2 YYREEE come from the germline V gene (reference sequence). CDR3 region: CVSSGDRVASGANVLTF.

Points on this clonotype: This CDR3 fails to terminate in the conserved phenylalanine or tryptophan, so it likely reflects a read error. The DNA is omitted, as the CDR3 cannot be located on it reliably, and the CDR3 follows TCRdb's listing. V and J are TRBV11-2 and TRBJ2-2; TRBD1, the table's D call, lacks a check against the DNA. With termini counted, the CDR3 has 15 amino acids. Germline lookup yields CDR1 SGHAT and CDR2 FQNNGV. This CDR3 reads CASSSRDRNTGELFY.

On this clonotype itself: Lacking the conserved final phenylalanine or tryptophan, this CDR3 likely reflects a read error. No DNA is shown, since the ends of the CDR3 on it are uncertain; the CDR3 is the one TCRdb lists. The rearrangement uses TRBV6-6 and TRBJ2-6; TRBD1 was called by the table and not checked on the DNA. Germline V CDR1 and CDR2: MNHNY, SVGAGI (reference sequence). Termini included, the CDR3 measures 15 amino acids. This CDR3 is CASSRQEREANVPTI.

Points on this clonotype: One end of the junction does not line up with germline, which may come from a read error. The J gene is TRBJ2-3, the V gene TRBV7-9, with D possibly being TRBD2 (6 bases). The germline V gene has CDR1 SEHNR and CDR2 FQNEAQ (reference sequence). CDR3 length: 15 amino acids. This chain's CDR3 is CVSSPLASGDDTQYF. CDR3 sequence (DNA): TGTGTCAGCAGCCCACTGGCATCGGGAGATGATACGCAGTATTTT.

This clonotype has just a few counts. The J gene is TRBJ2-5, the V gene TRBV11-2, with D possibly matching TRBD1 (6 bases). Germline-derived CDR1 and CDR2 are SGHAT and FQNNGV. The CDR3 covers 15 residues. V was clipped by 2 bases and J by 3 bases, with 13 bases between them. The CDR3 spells CASSLLGAGEETQYF. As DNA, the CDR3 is TGTGCCAGCAGCTTATTAGGGGCAGGGGAAGAGACCCAGTACTTC.

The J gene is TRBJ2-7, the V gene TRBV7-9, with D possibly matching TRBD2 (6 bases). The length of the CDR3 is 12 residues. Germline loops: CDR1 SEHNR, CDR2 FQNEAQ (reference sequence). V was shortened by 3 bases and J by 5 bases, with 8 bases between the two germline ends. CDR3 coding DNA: TGTGCCAGCAGCTTGACGGGGGACGAGCAGTACTTC. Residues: CASSLTGDEQYF.

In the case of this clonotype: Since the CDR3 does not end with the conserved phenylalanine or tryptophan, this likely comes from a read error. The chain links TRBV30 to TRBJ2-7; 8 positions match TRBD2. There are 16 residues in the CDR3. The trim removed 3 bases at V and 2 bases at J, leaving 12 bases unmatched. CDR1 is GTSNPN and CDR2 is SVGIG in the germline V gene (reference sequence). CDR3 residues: CAWRGLGGRTPYEQYY. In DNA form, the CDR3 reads TGTGCCTGGAGGGGCCTGGGCGGGAGGACCCCCTACGAGCAGTACTAC.

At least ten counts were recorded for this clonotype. CDR3 DNA: TGTGCCTGGAGTGCCCAGTACAATCAGCCCCAGCATTTT. Translated: CAWSAQYNQPQHF. The chain recombines TRBV30 with TRBJ1-5; D is unresolved. The V gene's germline CDR1 is GTSNPN and CDR2 SVGIG (reference sequence). The CDR3 extends over 13 amino acids. V gave up 1 base and J gave up 3 bases, with 7 bases separating them.

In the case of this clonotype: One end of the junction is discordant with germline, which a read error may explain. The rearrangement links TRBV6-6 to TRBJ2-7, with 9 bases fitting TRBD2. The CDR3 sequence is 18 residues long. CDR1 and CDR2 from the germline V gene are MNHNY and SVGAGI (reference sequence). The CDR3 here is CARSYSELAGLSSYEQYF. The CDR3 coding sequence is TGTGCCCGCAGTTACTCCGAACTAGCGGGCTTAAGCTCCTACGAGCAGTACTTC.

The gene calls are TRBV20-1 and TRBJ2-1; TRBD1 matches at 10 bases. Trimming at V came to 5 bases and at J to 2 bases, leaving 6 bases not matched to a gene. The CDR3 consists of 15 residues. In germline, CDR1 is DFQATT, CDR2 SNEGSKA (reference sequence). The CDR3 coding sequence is TGCAGTGCTCTCCCGGGACAGGGGACCTACAATGAGCAGTTCTTC. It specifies CSALPGQGTYNEQFF.

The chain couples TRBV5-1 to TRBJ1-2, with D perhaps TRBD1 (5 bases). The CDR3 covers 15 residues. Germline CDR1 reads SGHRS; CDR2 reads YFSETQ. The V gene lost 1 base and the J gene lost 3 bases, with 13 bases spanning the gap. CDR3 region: CASSLTGGGDYGYTF. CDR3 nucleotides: TGCGCCAGCAGCTTGACAGGAGGAGGGGACTATGGCTACACCTTC.

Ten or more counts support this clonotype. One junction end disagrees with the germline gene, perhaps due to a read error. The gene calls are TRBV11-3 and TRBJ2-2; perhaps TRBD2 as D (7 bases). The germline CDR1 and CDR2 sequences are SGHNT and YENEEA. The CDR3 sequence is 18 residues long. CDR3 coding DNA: TGTGCCAGCAGCCGCGGGGGCAGGTTCCACGATGACACCGAGGAGCTGTTTTTT. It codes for CASSRGGRFHDDTEELFF.

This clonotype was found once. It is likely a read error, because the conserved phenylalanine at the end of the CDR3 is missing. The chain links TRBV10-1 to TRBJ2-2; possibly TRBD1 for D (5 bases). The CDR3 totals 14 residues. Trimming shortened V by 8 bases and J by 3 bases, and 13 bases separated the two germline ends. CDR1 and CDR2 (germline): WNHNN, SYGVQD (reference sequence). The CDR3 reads CASSDSTDTGELFL. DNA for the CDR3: TGCGCCAGCTCCGACAGCACAGACACCGGGGAGCTGTTTCTA.

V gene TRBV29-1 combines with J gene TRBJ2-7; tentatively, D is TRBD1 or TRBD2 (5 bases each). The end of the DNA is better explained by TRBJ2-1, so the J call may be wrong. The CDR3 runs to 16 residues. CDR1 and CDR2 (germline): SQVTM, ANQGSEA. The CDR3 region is CSAMPSGTGTPNEQFF. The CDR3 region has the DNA TGCAGCGCCATGCCATCTGGGACCGGCACTCCCAACGAGCAGTTCTTC.

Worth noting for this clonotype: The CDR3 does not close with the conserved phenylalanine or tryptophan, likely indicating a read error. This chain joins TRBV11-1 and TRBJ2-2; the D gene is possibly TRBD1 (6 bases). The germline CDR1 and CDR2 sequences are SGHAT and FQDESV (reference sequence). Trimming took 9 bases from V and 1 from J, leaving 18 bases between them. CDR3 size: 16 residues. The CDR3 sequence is CASSLRSGQNTGELFY. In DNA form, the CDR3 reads TGTGCCAGTAGCCTACGGTCGGGACAGAACACCGGGGAGCTGTTTTAT.

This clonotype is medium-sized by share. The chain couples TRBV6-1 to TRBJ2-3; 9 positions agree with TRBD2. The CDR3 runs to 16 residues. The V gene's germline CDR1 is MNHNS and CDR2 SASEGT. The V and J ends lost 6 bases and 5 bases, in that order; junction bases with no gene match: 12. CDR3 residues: CASREEAGGPGDTQYF. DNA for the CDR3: TGTGCCAGCAGGGAGGAGGCGGGAGGGCCGGGAGATACGCAGTATTTT.

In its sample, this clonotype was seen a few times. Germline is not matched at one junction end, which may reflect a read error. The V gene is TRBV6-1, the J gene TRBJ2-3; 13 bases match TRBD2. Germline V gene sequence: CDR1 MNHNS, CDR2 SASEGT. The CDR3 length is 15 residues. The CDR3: CASIGLAGVADMQYF. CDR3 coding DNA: TGTGCCAGCATAGGACTAGCGGGAGTGGCAGATATGCAGTATTTT.

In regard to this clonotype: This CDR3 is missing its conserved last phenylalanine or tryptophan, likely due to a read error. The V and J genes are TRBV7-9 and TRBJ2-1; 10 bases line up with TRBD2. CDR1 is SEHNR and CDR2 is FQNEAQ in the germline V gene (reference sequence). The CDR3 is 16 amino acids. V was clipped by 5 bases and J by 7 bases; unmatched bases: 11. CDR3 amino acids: CASSPTSGRLKNEQFL. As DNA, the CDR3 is TGTGCCAGCAGCCCGACTAGCGGGCGGTTAAAGAATGAGCAGTTCTTA.

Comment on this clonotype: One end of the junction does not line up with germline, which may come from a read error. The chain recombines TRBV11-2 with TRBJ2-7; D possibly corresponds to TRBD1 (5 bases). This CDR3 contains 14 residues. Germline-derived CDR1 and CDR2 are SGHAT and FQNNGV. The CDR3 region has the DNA TGTTCCAGCAGCTCTAACAGGAATTCCTACGAGCATTACTTC. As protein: CSSSSNRNSYEHYF.

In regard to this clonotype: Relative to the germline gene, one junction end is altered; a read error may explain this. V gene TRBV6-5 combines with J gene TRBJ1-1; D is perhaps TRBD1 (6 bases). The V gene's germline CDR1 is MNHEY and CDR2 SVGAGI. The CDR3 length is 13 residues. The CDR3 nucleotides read TGTGCCAGCACCCCGTCCAGGGACACTGAAGCATTCTTT. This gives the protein CASTPSRDTEAFF.

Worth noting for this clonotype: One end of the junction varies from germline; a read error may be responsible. CDR3 amino acids: CASSPSSIQGTRRDTQYF. The CDR3 nucleotides read TGTGCCAGCAGCCCTAGCTCAATCCAGGGTACTAGGCGGGATACCCAATACTTC. The genes are TRBV11-2 and TRBJ2-5; perhaps TRBD2 as D (6 bases). CDR1 and CDR2 (germline): SGHAT, FQNNGV. The CDR3 contains 18 residues.

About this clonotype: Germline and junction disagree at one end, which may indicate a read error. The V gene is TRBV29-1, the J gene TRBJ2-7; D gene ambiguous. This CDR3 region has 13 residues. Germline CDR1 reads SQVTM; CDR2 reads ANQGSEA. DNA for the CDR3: TGCAGCGTTGAAGATCACAGCACCTACGAACAGTACTTC. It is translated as CSVEDHSTYEQYF.

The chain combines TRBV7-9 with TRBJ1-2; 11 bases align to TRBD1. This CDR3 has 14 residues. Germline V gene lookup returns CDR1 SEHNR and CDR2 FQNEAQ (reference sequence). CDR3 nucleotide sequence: TGTCCCAACAGATGGGACAGGGGGTTTCATGACTACACCTTC. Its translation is CPNRWDRGFHDYTF.

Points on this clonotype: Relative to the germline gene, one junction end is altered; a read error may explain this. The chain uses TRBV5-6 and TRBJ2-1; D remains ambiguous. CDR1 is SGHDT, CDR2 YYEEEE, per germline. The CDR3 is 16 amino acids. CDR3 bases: TGCGCCAGTAGCTTGGTGCCGGAAGTCACCTACAATGAGCAGTTCTTC. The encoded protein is CASSLVPEVTYNEQFF.

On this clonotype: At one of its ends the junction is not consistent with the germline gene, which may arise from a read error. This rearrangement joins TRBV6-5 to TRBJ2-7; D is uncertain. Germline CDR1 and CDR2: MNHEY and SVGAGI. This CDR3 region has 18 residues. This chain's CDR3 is CASSYKGPATSIPYQQYF. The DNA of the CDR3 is TGTGCCAGCAGTTACAAGGGCCCTGCCACTTCGATACCCTATCAGCAATACTTC.

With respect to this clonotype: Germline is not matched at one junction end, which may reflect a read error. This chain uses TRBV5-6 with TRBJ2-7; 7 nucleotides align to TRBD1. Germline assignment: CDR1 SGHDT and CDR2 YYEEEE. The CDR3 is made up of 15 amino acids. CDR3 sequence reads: CASSLAAGQAYGQYF. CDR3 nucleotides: TGTGCCAGCAGCTTGGCTGCTGGACAGGCCTACGGGCAGTACTTC.

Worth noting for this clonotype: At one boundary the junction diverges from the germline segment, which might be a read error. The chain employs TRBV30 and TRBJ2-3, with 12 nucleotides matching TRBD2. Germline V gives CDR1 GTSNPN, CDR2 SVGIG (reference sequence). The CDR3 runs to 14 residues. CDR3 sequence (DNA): TGTGCCTGTAGTGGACTAGCGGGACCATATACGCAGTATTTT. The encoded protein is CACSGLAGPYTQYF.

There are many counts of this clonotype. CDR3 nucleotide sequence: TGTGCCAGCAGCCCGATGTTGATGGGGGCCAACAGGCAGCCCCAGCATTTT. Its protein product is CASSPMLMGANRQPQHF. The chain employs TRBV7-8 and TRBJ1-5; D may be TRBD1 (6 bases). Trimming left V 5 bases short and J 7 bases short, with 24 bases between. This CDR3 spans 17 amino acids. Germline V gene data show CDR1 as SGHVS and CDR2 as FQNEAQ.